The 5 T cell receptor beta chains listed next were all sequenced from one sample in a study of blood T cells in healthy people across ages. A second PCR, run for roughly 7 to 11 cycles, used a sample-barcoded 5' primer plus a J-beta primer mix. TCRdb reanalysed the 5' RACE reads using MiXCR and keeps one entry per CDR3 protein. The table lists around 1,100,000 distinct CDR3 sequences, 35% to 45% of them singletons. The sequenced sample was blood. Receptor source: a man aged 18 to 29 in good health.

The chain has TRBV20-1 and TRBJ1-2; tentative D call: TRBD1 (6 bases). Germline loops: CDR1 DFQATT, CDR2 SNEGSKA (reference sequence). The CDR3 is made up of 16 amino acids. V was clipped by 0 bases and J by 4 bases, with 18 bases between them. The CDR3 loop is CSARDLKGVRSYGYTF. For the CDR3, the DNA is TGCAGTGCTAGAGATCTCAAGGGGGTGAGGTCCTATGGCTACACCTTC.

The chain joins TRBV15 to TRBJ2-3; D is unresolved. Trimming took 1 base from V and 5 from J, leaving 7 bases between them. The CDR3 consists of 13 residues. CDR1 and CDR2 (germline): LNHNV, YYDKDF (reference sequence). The CDR3 DNA is TGTGCCACCAGCAGAGCTCTGGGAGATACGCAGTATTTT. This codes for CATSRALGDTQYF. The whole variable domain, filled in from reference TRBV15 and TRBJ2-3, reads DAMVIQNPRYQVTQFGKPVTLSCSQTLNHNVMYWYQQKSSQAPKLLFHYYDKDFNNEADTPDNFQSRRPNTSFCFLDIRSPGLGDTAMYLCATSRALGDTQYFGPGTRLTVL.

V is TRBV6-5 and J is TRBJ1-4; D is possibly TRBD1 (6 bases). Germline values: CDR1 MNHEY, CDR2 SVGAGI. V was pared by 5 bases and J by 3 bases, with 13 bases between. This CDR3 comprises 15 residues. The CDR3 DNA reads as TGTGCCAGCAGTGGGACACTAACAGCTAATGAAAAACTGTTTTTT. The encoded protein is CASSGTLTANEKLFF.

The V call is TRBV7-2, the J call TRBJ1-1, with TRBD1 as a possible D gene (5 bases). Germline assignment: CDR1 SGHTA and CDR2 FQGNSA. CDR3 length equals 16 residues. Trimming shortened V by 1 base and J by 0 bases, and 12 bases separated the two germline ends. The CDR3 DNA reads as TGTGCCAGCAGCTTAGGAGATGCAGGGATGAACACTGAAGCTTTCTTT. Translating gives CASSLGDAGMNTEAFF.

The chain couples TRBV20-1 to TRBJ2-5, with 8 positions matching TRBD1. This CDR3 is 14 amino acids long. With V trimmed by 0 bases and J by 4 bases, 4 bases remained unmatched. The V gene's germline CDR1 is DFQATT and CDR2 SNEGSKA (reference sequence). The CDR3 DNA reads TGCAGTGCTAGAGATTACAGGGGGGCAGAGACCCAGTACTTC. Protein: CSARDYRGAETQYF.